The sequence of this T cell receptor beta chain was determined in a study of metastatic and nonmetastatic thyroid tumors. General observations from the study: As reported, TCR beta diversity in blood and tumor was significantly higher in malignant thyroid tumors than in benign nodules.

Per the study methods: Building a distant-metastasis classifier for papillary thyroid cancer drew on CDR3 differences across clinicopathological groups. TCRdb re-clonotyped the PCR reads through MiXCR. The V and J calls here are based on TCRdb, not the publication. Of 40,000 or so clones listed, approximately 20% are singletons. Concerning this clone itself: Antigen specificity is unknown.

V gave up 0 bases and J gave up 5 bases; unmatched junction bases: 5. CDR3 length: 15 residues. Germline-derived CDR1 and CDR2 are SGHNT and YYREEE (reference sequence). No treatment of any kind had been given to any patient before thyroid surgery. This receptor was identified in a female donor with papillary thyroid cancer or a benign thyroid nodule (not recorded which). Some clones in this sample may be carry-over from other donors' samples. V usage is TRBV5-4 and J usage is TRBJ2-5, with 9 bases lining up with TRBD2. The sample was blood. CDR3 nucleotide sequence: TGTGCCAGCAGCTTGGGTAGCGGGAGTCTTGAGACCCAGTACTTC. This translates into CASSLGSGSLETQYF.